Presented here are 27 T cell receptor beta chains from one specimen sequenced in a study of blood T cell repertoires in COVID-19. Libraries were prepared by immunoSEQ multiplex PCR; TCRdb keeps only in-frame clonotypes and omits some of them. Among approximately 200,000 clones listed, about 88% were seen once. The material sequenced was peripheral blood. Receptors originate from a man younger than 45 with acute or convalescent COVID-19.

V gene TRBV6-5 combines with J gene TRBJ1-1; TRBD1 is a possible D gene (6 bases). Germline CDR1 MNHEY, CDR2 SVGAGI. CDR3 size: 15 residues. The ends were cut back, 2 bases at V and 5 bases at J, with 15 bases in the middle. The CDR3 nucleotides are TGTGCCAGCAGTTACGAGGCAGGGGTGAGAACTGAAGCTTTCTTT. Translation gives CASSYEAGVRTEAFF.

The chain carries TRBV6-5 and TRBJ1-2; 9 bases line up with TRBD1. Germline trimming cut 5 bases from V and 5 bases from J; bases unmatched to any gene: 9. The CDR3 is made up of 15 amino acids. The germline gives CDR1 MNHEY, CDR2 SVGAGI. The CDR3 DNA sequence: TGTGCCAGCAGTCGGGGGGTCGGGACAGGGTATGGCTACACCTTC. Protein sequence: CASSRGVGTGYGYTF.

The CDR3 sequence is CASSYGGRGYEQYF. CDR3 nucleotides: TGTGCCAGCAGTTACGGCGGGAGGGGCTACGAGCAGTACTTC. The chain has TRBV6-5 and TRBJ2-7, with 9 bases identical to TRBD2. Germline-derived CDR1 and CDR2 are MNHEY and SVGAGI. J gave up 3 bases and V 2 bases, and 2 bases lay outside the gene matches. The CDR3 is 14 residues long.

The V call is TRBV29-1, the J call TRBJ1-2; a possible D gene is TRBD1 (5 bases). CDR1 SQVTM and CDR2 ANQGSEA come from the germline V gene. There are 12 residues in the CDR3. Trimming removed 7 bases at V and 1 base at J, with 10 bases between. In nucleotides, the CDR3 is TGCAGCGCTATACAGGATAACTATGGCTACACCTTC. It codes for CSAIQDNYGYTF.

The chain joins TRBV7-9 to TRBJ1-1; D perhaps matches TRBD1 (5 bases). Trimming cost V 1 base and J 11 bases, with 11 bases left between them. Germline CDR1 is SEHNR and CDR2 is FQNEAQ (reference sequence). The CDR3 is 12 amino acids. In DNA, the CDR3 is TGTGCCAGCAGCTTAGAGAGCCGGGGGGCTTTCTTT. Translating gives CASSLESRGAFF.

V and J are TRBV18 and TRBJ2-1, with TRBD2 matching over 8 bases. This CDR3 comprises 14 residues. In germline, CDR1 is KGHSH, CDR2 LQKENI. The V and J ends lost 3 bases and 8 bases, in that order; junction bases with no gene match: 6. CDR3 in amino acids: CASSPGLVEDEQFF. The CDR3, as DNA: TGTGCCAGCTCACCGGGACTAGTAGAGGATGAGCAGTTCTTC.

This clone has a handful of counts. This chain connects TRBV27 to TRBJ1-3; D is undetermined. This CDR3 is built from 15 residues. Germline assignment: CDR1 MNHEY and CDR2 SMNVEV (reference sequence). V lost 3 bases, J lost 0 bases, and 9 bases lay in between. The CDR3 DNA reads TGTGCCAGCAGTTTTGGAACAGACTCTGGAAACACCATATATTTT. Translation: CASSFGTDSGNTIYF.

This chain joins TRBV5-1 and TRBJ1-2; TRBD1 might be the D (6 bases). The CDR3 is 14 amino acids. V shed 7 bases and J shed 8 bases, with 21 bases lying between them. The V gene's germline CDR1 is SGHRS and CDR2 YFSETQ. In DNA form, the CDR3 reads TGCGCCAGCGGACTTGGGACACCTCCGTGGGGCTACACCTTC. It encodes CASGLGTPPWGYTF.

The V gene is TRBV6-2 or TRBV6-3, the J gene TRBJ2-1; 7 bases fit TRBD1. The V gene end was trimmed by 3 bases and the J gene end by 8 bases; junction bases not matched to a gene: 4. CDR3 length: 13 amino acids. CDR1 is MNHEY, CDR2 SVGEGT, per germline. This chain's CDR3 is CASSYLTGHEQFF. In nucleotides, the CDR3 is TGTGCCAGCAGTTATTTGACAGGGCATGAGCAGTTCTTC.

The V gene is TRBV5-1, the J gene TRBJ2-7; a possible D gene is TRBD2 (6 bases). This CDR3 has 13 residues. Germline CDR1 and CDR2: SGHRS and YFSETQ. With 5 bases removed from V and 3 bases from J, the gap between germline ends came to 12 bases. The CDR3 protein is CASSMGGFYEQYF. For the CDR3, the DNA is TGCGCCAGCAGTATGGGGGGATTCTACGAGCAGTACTTC.

The chain combines TRBV19 with TRBJ2-1; 9 bases map to TRBD1. This CDR3 contains 18 residues. CDR1 and CDR2 from the germline V gene are LNHDA and SQIVND (reference sequence). Trimming removed 4 bases from V and 5 bases from J; junction bases left unmatched: 15. The CDR3, as DNA: TGTGCCAGTAGTAGAGGGACAGGGAACCCAATTTTGGACAATGAGCAGTTCTTC. It encodes CASSRGTGNPILDNEQFF.

This chain's CDR3 is CASSRDRGNYGYTF. CDR3 coding DNA: TGTGCCAGCAGTCGGGACAGGGGAAACTATGGCTACACCTTC. This rearrangement joins TRBV14 to TRBJ1-2; 10 bases are a match to TRBD1. Unmatched junction bases numbered 3, after V lost 6 bases and J lost 2 bases. The germline CDR1 and CDR2 sequences are SGHDN and FVKESK. CDR3 size: 14 residues.

This clone was recorded once. The chain has TRBV11-2 and TRBJ1-1; possibly TRBD1 for D (5 bases). Germline V gene lookup returns CDR1 SGHAT and CDR2 FQNNGV. The CDR3 runs to 15 residues. Between the trimmed V and J ends, which lost 1 base and 1 base, there was a span of 10 bases. CDR3 DNA: TGTGCCAGCAGCTTAGTGGGGCTTCGGAACACTGAAGCTTTCTTT. Translated, it gives CASSLVGLRNTEAFF.

This clone was observed a handful of times. The chain joins TRBV4-1 to TRBJ1-4; no clear D. Trimming stripped 0 bases from V and 4 bases from J, with 21 bases between. Germline CDR1 and CDR2: MGHRA and YSYEKL. This CDR3 contains 19 residues. Written as DNA, the CDR3 is TGCGCCAGCAGCCAAGATAGGTACCCCACTACGGTTAATAATGAAAAACTGTTTTTT. Translation: CASSQDRYPTTVNNEKLFF.

The chain employs TRBV6-4 and TRBJ2-3; possibly TRBD2 for D (6 bases). CDR3 length: 15 residues. V lost 5 bases and J 2 bases, leaving 14 bases between the germline ends. The V gene's germline CDR1 is MRHNA and CDR2 SNTAGT. CDR3 coding DNA: TGTGCCAGCAGTATAGGCGGGAAGCACACAGATACGCAGTATTTT. It specifies CASSIGGKHTDTQYF.

The V gene is TRBV7-9, the J gene TRBJ2-2; 10 bases match TRBD1. This CDR3 contains 15 residues. Germline values: CDR1 SEHNR, CDR2 FQNEAQ (reference sequence). V trimming: 5 bases; J trimming: 5 bases; junction bases outside the gene matches: 5. Here the CDR3 reads CASSLWTGGTGELFF. In DNA, the CDR3 is TGTGCCAGCAGCCTCTGGACAGGGGGAACCGGGGAGCTGTTTTTT. The entire variable domain, with the rest obtained from reference TRBV7-9 and TRBJ2-2, is as follows: DTGVSQNPRHKITKRGQNVTFRCDPISEHNRLYWYRQTLGQGPEFLTYFQNEAQLEKSRLLSDRFSAERPKGSFSTLEIQRTEQGDSAMYLCASSLWTGGTGELFFGEGSRLTVL.

The gene calls are TRBV5-4 and TRBJ2-7, with a weak D call TRBD1 (5 bases). Germline V gene data show CDR1 as SGHNT and CDR2 as YYREEE (reference sequence). Trimming took off 4 bases at V and 2 bases at J, with 16 bases between the two ends. This CDR3 is 15 amino acids long. The CDR3 region is CASSRVGQNAYEQYF. The CDR3 bases are TGTGCCAGCAGCCGCGTGGGGCAGAACGCCTACGAGCAGTACTTC.

The chain combines TRBV14 with TRBJ2-2; tentatively, D is TRBD1 (6 bases). Per the germline V gene, CDR1 is SGHDN and CDR2 is FVKESK. Trimming took 4 bases from V and 1 from J, leaving 16 bases between them. The CDR3 totals 17 residues. Here the CDR3 reads CASSLLAGQLNTGELFF. The CDR3 DNA reads as TGTGCCAGCAGCCTATTAGCCGGACAGCTGAACACCGGGGAGCTGTTTTTT.

V usage is TRBV5-5 and J usage is TRBJ1-5; 11 bases map to TRBD1. J gave up 7 bases and V 4 bases, and 13 bases lay outside the gene matches. Germline CDR1 and CDR2: SGHKS and YYEKEE (reference sequence). This CDR3 comprises 17 residues. The CDR3 region has the DNA TGTGCCAGCAGCCTACGGACAGGGGGCCGACAGGGGCAGCCCCAGCATTTT. It specifies CASSLRTGGRQGQPQHF.

This sequence joins TRBV3-1 (or the pseudogene TRBV3-2) and TRBJ1-6; TRBD1 aligns across 7 bases. The junction had 10 bases not matched to a gene; V was cut back by 4 bases and J by 10 bases. From germline, CDR1 is LGHDT and CDR2 YNNKEL (reference sequence). The CDR3 has 15 amino acids. The CDR3 is CASSREEGARSPLHF. CDR3 DNA sequence: TGTGCCAGCAGCCGAGAGGAGGGGGCAAGATCACCCCTCCACTTT.

The chain has TRBV4-1 and TRBJ1-5; a possible D gene is TRBD1 (6 bases). Per the germline V gene, CDR1 is MGHRA and CDR2 is YSYEKL. V was cut by 5 bases and J by 0 bases, with 17 bases left in between. The CDR3 extends over 17 amino acids. CDR3 coding DNA: TGCGCCAGCAGCGCGCGACACAGGGAGAATAGCAATCAGCCCCAGCATTTT. Protein: CASSARHRENSNQPQHF.

This chain connects TRBV25-1 to TRBJ1-6; 9 bases align to TRBD1. Germline V CDR1 and CDR2: MGHDK, SYGVNS. The J segment lost 7 bases and the V segment lost 7 bases, leaving 5 bases of the junction unmatched. CDR3 length: 14 residues. The CDR3 DNA sequence: TGTGCCAGCAAAAGGGACAGGGACAATTCACCCCTCCACTTT. It encodes CASKRDRDNSPLHF. Filled out from reference TRBV25-1 and TRBJ1-6, the complete variable domain reads EADIYQTPRYLVIGTGKKITLECSQTMGHDKMYWYQQDPGMELHLIHYSYGVNSTEKGDLSSESTVSRIRTEHFPLTLESARPSHTSQYLCASKRDRDNSPLHFGNGTRLTVT.

The chain recombines TRBV5-4 with TRBJ2-7; D unclear. V dropped 4 bases and J dropped 3 bases, with 14 bases sitting between them. Germline lookup yields CDR1 SGHNT and CDR2 YYREEE (reference sequence). The CDR3 is made up of 14 amino acids. For the CDR3, the DNA is TGTGCCAGCAGCCCCGTGGGCCAGGACTACGAGCAGTACTTC. It is translated as CASSPVGQDYEQYF.

The J gene is TRBJ2-1, the V gene TRBV6-1; D is ambiguous. V was clipped by 1 base and J by 4 bases, with 5 bases between them. The CDR3 is 13 residues long. CDR1 MNHNS and CDR2 SASEGT come from the germline V gene. The CDR3 region has the DNA TGTGCCAGCAGTGAAGTCCATTACAATGAGCAGTTCTTC. It yields the protein CASSEVHYNEQFF.

V is TRBV5-4 and J is TRBJ1-2; 7 nucleotides agree with TRBD1. J gave up 6 bases and V 2 bases, and 4 bases lay outside the gene matches. There are 13 residues in the CDR3. Per germline, CDR1 SGHNT and CDR2 YYREEE (reference sequence). DNA for the CDR3: TGTGCCAGCAGCTTTCGACAGGGCCATGGCTACACCTTC. Its translation: CASSFRQGHGYTF.

This chain joins TRBV30 and TRBJ2-2, with 7 bases that match TRBD2. The CDR3 length is 16 residues. Losses at the gene ends were 0 bases for V and 5 bases for J; bases not matched to a gene: 9. Germline V gene data show CDR1 as GTSNPN and CDR2 as SVGIG (reference sequence). CDR3 sequence (DNA): TGTGCCTGGAGTGTAAAGGGAAAGGGAGGGACCGGGGAGCTGTTTTTT. Its protein is CAWSVKGKGGTGELFF.

The sample holds a few counts of this clone. The V and J genes are TRBV5-1 and TRBJ1-5; D unresolved. The germline V and J ends were trimmed by 1 base and 5 bases, with 7 bases remaining between them. The CDR3 covers 13 residues. The V gene's germline CDR1 is SGHRS and CDR2 YFSETQ. CDR3 sequence reads: CASSLSRDQPQHF. The CDR3 coding sequence is TGCGCCAGCAGCTTGTCCCGAGATCAGCCCCAGCATTTT.